The clone carrying this T cell receptor (beta chain) was seen more than once but under ten times. The antigen is unknown. Each TCR beta library was made by quantitative 5'-RACE that incorporated molecular barcodes. Each CDR3 protein is one row after TCRdb ran MiXCR on the 5' RACE reads. The data hold 700,000 to 850,000 distinct CDR3 sequences, with about an eighth observed a single time. V gave up 6 bases and J gave up 5 bases; unmatched junction bases: 4. The CDR3 runs 12 residues. Germline V lookup: CDR1 SGDLS, CDR2 YYNGEE. The data were obtained in a study of CD8 T cells in ankylosing spondylitis. Study-wide results and caveats: Reportedly, matched ankylosing spondylitis synovial fluid was significantly enriched for disease-linked clones. Relatively scarce in peripheral blood, disease-linked clones were CD8+. Several of the motif variants were reported before in synovial fluid and blood from reactive arthritis. Several highly homologous variants made up a TCR beta motif, and this motif appeared characteristic of ankylosing spondylitis blood.

This sequence was found in a male donor with ankylosing spondylitis. The sample was blood, either unsorted or a sorted T cell fraction (not recorded which). The V call is TRBV9, the J call TRBJ1-2, with 7 bases lining up with TRBD1. The CDR3 reads CASTRDSYGYTF. CDR3 bases: TGTGCCAGCACTCGGGACAGTTATGGCTACACCTTC.